This T cell receptor (beta chain) came from a study of cytomegalovirus exposure and HLA in healthy donors. Notes on the study in general: Generally TCR sequences proved uncommon, though certain public TCRs appeared in numerous donors. Cytomegalovirus status was reportedly diagnosed by the classifier with high specificity and sensitivity. When presence/absence was analysed, sequencing depth was taken to be roughly uniform across donors.

Amplification used 60 Vbeta primers and 13 Jbeta primers. Measured with immunoSEQ multiplex PCR; TCRdb has only the in-frame clones, and not every one. Of over 85,000 clones listed, around 77% are singletons. There are 15 residues in the CDR3. V was clipped by 7 bases and J by 6 bases; unmatched bases: 12. Per germline, CDR1 SGHTA and CDR2 FQGNSA. For this clone: Its antigen is unidentified.

The TCR originated in a female donor in good health and CMV-seronegative. The rearrangement joins TRBV7-2 to TRBJ2-1, with 7 bases identical to TRBD2. Sample: PBMCs. CDR3 loop: CASIPRAGAGNEQFF. The CDR3 DNA reads as TGTGCCAGCATACCTAGGGCGGGAGCGGGCAATGAGCAGTTCTTC.